Each of the 22 T cell receptor beta chains below was sequenced from the same sample in a study of molecular identifiers for immune sequencing clone quantification. Via MiXCR, TCRdb re-called the PCR reads, giving one row per CDR3 protein. The sample gives just over 40,000 distinct CDR3 sequences, nearly 25% of which show up once; over 0.95% is in the top ten. Sequencing was performed on naive CD8+ T cells from blood, with Jurkat cell RNA spiked in. Subset defined: FACS-sorted CD8+CD4-CCR7+CD45RA+ naive T cells. The receptors here all came from a human donor in good health. Some libraries in this study had Jurkat cell RNA spiked in.

A few counts support this clonotype. A much larger clone lies one base from this, so it may be a read error. The chain recombines TRBV7-6 with TRBJ2-3; no definite D call. Germline assignment: CDR1 SGHVS and CDR2 FNYEAQ. The CDR3 loop spans 15 amino acids. Here the CDR3 DNA reads TGTGCCTGCAGCTTTGGTGGCTTAATGCCAGATACGCAGTATTTT. Translated, it gives CACSFGGLMPDTQYF.

The rearrangement uses TRBV11-2 and TRBJ2-3, with D unclear. Trimming took 1 base from V and 0 from J, leaving 11 bases between them. The CDR3 consists of 16 residues. The germline CDR1 and CDR2 sequences are SGHAT and FQNNGV. This CDR3 is CASSLGSASSTDTQYF. DNA for the CDR3: TGTGCCAGCAGCTTAGGATCAGCGAGTAGCACAGATACGCAGTATTTT.

This clonotype turned up a few times. The chain has TRBV12-3 or TRBV12-4 and TRBJ2-7, with D tentatively TRBD2 (6 bases). This CDR3 is built from 17 residues. The V end was cut by 5 bases, the J end by 1 base, with 21 bases between. CDR3 DNA: TGTGCCAGCAGTCCAAGACTCCTCGGGGGATTGTCCTACGAGCAGTACTTC. This translates into CASSPRLLGGLSYEQYF.

This clonotype appeared many times. DNA of the CDR3: TGTGCCAGCACCACAACGTCGGTGCTAGGGAACACCGGGGAGCTGTTTTTT. Amino acids: CASTTTSVLGNTGELFF. V is TRBV25-1 and J is TRBJ2-2; no clear D. This CDR3 has 17 amino acids. Germline V gives CDR1 MGHDK, CDR2 SYGVNS. V was trimmed by 7 bases and J by 1 base, leaving 19 bases between them.

This clonotype was detected many times. CDR3 nucleotide sequence: TGTGCCAGCAGTTTCGGCAGCTACACCGGGGAGCTGTTTTTT. This gives the protein CASSFGSYTGELFF. The J gene is TRBJ2-2, the V gene TRBV27, with D hard to call. Between the trimmed V and J ends, which lost 3 bases and 3 bases, there was a span of 8 bases. Germline V gene data show CDR1 as MNHEY and CDR2 as SMNVEV (reference sequence). The CDR3 consists of 14 residues.

This clonotype was seen at least ten times. This chain connects TRBV7-9 to TRBJ2-3, with D possibly called TRBD1 or TRBD2 (6 bases each). The CDR3 is made up of 16 amino acids. Deletions cut 4 bases from V and 4 bases from J, with 18 bases between. Germline values: CDR1 SEHNR, CDR2 FQNEAQ (reference sequence). This CDR3 is CASSSRALGGPDTQYF. The CDR3 nucleotides are TGTGCCAGCAGCTCAAGGGCCCTCGGGGGCCCAGATACGCAGTATTTT. Full variable domain (remainder filled in from reference TRBV7-9 and TRBJ2-3): DTGVSQNPRHKITKRGQNVTFRCDPISEHNRLYWYRQTLGQGPEFLTYFQNEAQLEKSRLLSDRFSAERPKGSFSTLEIQRTEQGDSAMYLCASSSRALGGPDTQYFGPGTRLTVL.

In this sample, this clonotype turned up many times. The chain couples TRBV7-9 to TRBJ2-3; TRBD2 aligns across 8 bases. V lost 5 bases and J lost 2; bases outside the gene matches: 18. This CDR3 comprises 19 residues. Germline CDR1 SEHNR, CDR2 FQNEAQ (reference sequence). As DNA, the CDR3 is TGTGCCAGCAGCCCGTTCCGCGGGGGGCTCAGTTACAACACAGATACGCAGTATTTT. Translation gives CASSPFRGGLSYNTDTQYF.

This clonotype was detected ten times or more. The chain links TRBV27 to TRBJ2-3, with D possibly being TRBD1 or TRBD2 (5 bases each). V lost 4 bases, J lost 7 bases, and 27 bases lay in between. This CDR3 region has 18 residues. Germline assignment: CDR1 MNHEY and CDR2 SMNVEV (reference sequence). In nucleotides, the CDR3 is TGTGCCAGCAGTTCCACCCCGAGACAGAGGGGCCTCCCACATACGCAGTATTTT. It translates to CASSSTPRQRGLPHTQYF.

This clonotype was detected many times. The chain recombines TRBV14 with TRBJ2-2; 7 bases align to TRBD2. Germline V gene sequence: CDR1 SGHDN, CDR2 FVKESK. Germline trimming cut 7 bases from V and 6 bases from J; bases unmatched to any gene: 8. This CDR3 comprises 14 residues. CDR3 sequence reads: CASTWDYGSGELFF. CDR3 coding DNA: TGTGCCAGCACCTGGGACTACGGCTCCGGGGAGCTGTTTTTT. The whole variable domain, remainder taken from reference TRBV14 and TRBJ2-2, is EAGVTQFPSHSVIEKGQTVTLRCDPISGHDNLYWYRRVMGKEIKFLLHFVKESKQDESGMPNNRFLAERTGGTYSTLKVQPAELEDSGVYFCASTWDYGSGELFFGEGSRLTVL.

This clonotype came up many times. The chain couples TRBV4-1 to TRBJ2-6; D not certain. Germline V gene data show CDR1 as MGHRA and CDR2 as YSYEKL. The CDR3 is 13 residues long. Trimming removed 0 bases at V and 19 bases at J, with 16 bases between. The DNA of the CDR3 is TGCGCCAGCAGCCAAGATCTGGCAGGCTTCCGTACTTTC. This encodes CASSQDLAGFRTF.

In this sample, this clonotype turned up a few times. The rearrangement uses TRBV5-1 and TRBJ1-4; a weak D match, TRBD1 (5 bases). The V and J ends lost 3 bases and 8 bases respectively, with 14 bases between them. The CDR3 has 14 residues. Germline values: CDR1 SGHRS, CDR2 YFSETQ. The CDR3 loop reads CASSSADSTEKLFF. CDR3 in DNA: TGCGCCAGCAGCTCGGCCGACAGTACCGAAAAACTGTTTTTT.

This clonotype turned up a few times. Being one base from a much bigger clone, this may be a read error. The CDR3 bases are TGTGCCAGCTCACCGGGGGTCCTGACCTCTGGGGCCAACGTCCTGCCTTTC. Its protein is CASSPGVLTSGANVLPF. The chain joins TRBV18 to TRBJ2-6, with D perhaps being TRBD1 or TRBD2 (5 bases each). This CDR3 region has 17 residues. Germline V gene sequence: CDR1 KGHSH, CDR2 LQKENI.

There are many counts of this clonotype. The genes are TRBV30 and TRBJ2-7; D is ambiguous. The CDR3 extends over 11 amino acids. Germline V gene sequence: CDR1 GTSNPN, CDR2 SVGIG (reference sequence). With 3 bases removed from V and 2 bases from J, the gap between germline ends came to 5 bases. The CDR3 bases are TGTGCCTGGAGAGTGGCCTACGAGCAGTACTTC. Protein: CAWRVAYEQYF.

At least ten counts were recorded for this clonotype. The gene calls are TRBV19 and TRBJ2-3; 8 bases map to TRBD2. In germline, CDR1 is LNHDA, CDR2 SQIVND (reference sequence). The V and J ends lost 5 bases and 1 base, in that order; junction bases with no gene match: 5. There are 15 residues in the CDR3. As DNA, the CDR3 is TGTGCCAGTAGTCACACTAGCGGCCGCACAGATACGCAGTATTTT. Protein: CASSHTSGRTDTQYF.

As to this clonotype: With a much larger clone just one base away, this may be a read error. This chain uses TRBV29-1 with TRBJ1-1; D is ambiguous. The V end lost 8 bases, the J end lost 5 bases, and 15 bases lay between the germline ends. The CDR3 is 12 residues long. Germline loops: CDR1 SQVTM, CDR2 ANQGSEA. CDR3 in amino acids: CSSSKVETEAFF. DNA for the CDR3: TGCAGCTCGAGCAAGGTTGAAACTGAAGCTTTCTTT. The entire variable domain, with the rest obtained from reference TRBV29-1 and TRBJ1-1, is as follows: SAVISQKPSRDICQRGTSLTIQCQVDSQVTMMFWYRQQPGQSLTLIATANQGSEATYESGFVIDKFPISRPNLTFSTLTVSNMSPEDSSIYLCSSSKVETEAFFGQGTRLTVV.

This clonotype was recorded a few times. Possible read error: a much larger clone is one base away. The chain couples TRBV6-2 or TRBV6-3 to TRBJ2-3, with 9 bases fitting TRBD2. CDR3 length equals 14 residues. Germline CDR1 is MNHEY and CDR2 is SVGEGT. Unmatched junction bases numbered 11, after V lost 10 bases and J lost 6 bases. The CDR3 region has the DNA TGTGCCACCGAGGGGACTAGCTTGTTCGATACGCAGTATTTT. Translating it yields CATEGTSLFDTQYF.

This clonotype was seen many times. The chain uses TRBV6-5 and TRBJ1-5; weak D call: TRBD1 (5 bases). V lost 5 bases and J 3 bases, leaving 14 bases between the germline ends. Looked up from germline, CDR1 is MNHEY and CDR2 is SVGAGI. This CDR3 spans 15 amino acids. CDR3 sequence (DNA): TGTGCCAGCAGTCGCAGGGTGGGTCACAATCAGCCCCAGCATTTT. This translates into CASSRRVGHNQPQHF.

This clonotype was seen many times. The V gene is TRBV28, the J gene TRBJ2-3; D is perhaps TRBD1 (6 bases). Trimming took off 11 bases at V and 0 bases at J, with 15 bases between the two ends. This CDR3 has 14 amino acids. Germline CDR1 is MDHEN and CDR2 is SYDVKM. CDR3 nucleotide sequence: TGTGCCGCCGGGACACATCTTAGCACAGATACGCAGTATTTT. It is translated as CAAGTHLSTDTQYF.

To note about this clonotype: Given a much more abundant clone one base away, this may be a read error. The rearrangement uses TRBV5-6 and TRBJ1-2; D unresolved. The germline V gene has CDR1 SGHDT and CDR2 YYEEEE. The CDR3 loop spans 14 amino acids. The germline V and J ends were trimmed by 0 bases and 2 bases, with 8 bases remaining between them. In DNA form, the CDR3 reads TGTGCCAGCAGCTTGGAGCGCAGCAACTATGGCTACACCTTC. It yields the protein CASSLERSNYGYTF.

This clonotype was detected many times. This chain connects TRBV3-1 to TRBJ2-7, with D possibly being TRBD1 (6 bases). Germline assignment: CDR1 LGHDT and CDR2 YNNKEL (reference sequence). The CDR3 is 15 amino acids. The germline V and J ends were trimmed by 4 bases and 5 bases, with 18 bases remaining between them. CDR3 in DNA: TGTGCCAGCAGCCTTACGACAGGACCTCTAGACGAGCAGTACTTC. It specifies CASSLTTGPLDEQYF.

This clonotype was seen a handful of times. The chain employs TRBV6-5 and TRBJ2-1; D ambiguous. Germline CDR1 reads MNHEY; CDR2 reads SVGAGI. This CDR3 spans 13 amino acids. V lost 0 bases to trimming and J lost 4 bases, with 4 bases between them. CDR3 region: CASSYSGYNEQFF. The CDR3 coding sequence is TGTGCCAGCAGTTACTCCGGGTACAATGAGCAGTTCTTC.

This clonotype was picked up many times. The rearrangement links TRBV29-1 to TRBJ2-3; 11 bases line up with TRBD1. The germline V gene encodes CDR1 SQVTM and CDR2 ANQGSEA. The CDR3 runs to 17 residues. Trimming removed 0 bases from V and 4 bases from J; junction bases left unmatched: 9. CDR3 region: CSVEEMGTGGMADTQYF. The DNA of the CDR3 is TGCAGCGTTGAAGAAATGGGGACAGGGGGTATGGCAGATACGCAGTATTTT.